Given below is one T cell receptor beta chain in context. As originally analysed: Amplification from reference gene primers served as the basis for estimated nucleated cell counts. Repertoires were generated with immunoSEQ multiplex PCR, while TCRdb's copy carries only in-frame clones and drops some. V, J and clone size derive from that table, while D and trimming were established from the DNA sequence. The sample comprises fewer than 350,000 clones, approximately 90% of which are singletons, and about 4.2% rests with the top ten. This sample was taken from a study of blood T cell repertoires in COVID-19. Study-wide background: Whether acute or convalescent, the COVID-19 samples came from the United States, Italy and Spain. Sources were T cells, B-cell-depleted T cells, or PBMCs; the material itself was cDNA or gDNA.

The V end lost 5 bases, the J end lost 3 bases, and 10 bases lay between the germline ends. The CDR3 is 13 residues long. The germline CDR1 and CDR2 sequences are MDHEN and SYDVKM. This receptor was identified in a man in his forties or fifties with acute or convalescent COVID-19. This chain uses TRBV28 with TRBJ1-1, with D unresolved. The material sequenced was peripheral blood. Written as DNA, the CDR3 is TGTGCCAGCAGTGGGTACGAGGACACTGAAGCTTTCTTT. Residues: CASSGYEDTEAFF. Complete variable domain (other parts from reference TRBV28 and TRBJ1-1): DVKVTQSSRYLVKRTGEKVFLECVQDMDHENMFWYRQDPGLGLRLIYFSYDVKMKEKGDIPEGYSVSREKKERFSLILESASTNQTSMYLCASSGYEDTEAFFGQGTRLTVV.